The sequence of this T cell receptor (beta chain) was determined in a study of cytomegalovirus exposure and HLA in healthy donors. Study results and limitations: Information on immune exposure was restricted to one variable (CMV serostatus).

For this clone: Its specificity is unknown.

Germline trimming cut 6 bases from V and 2 bases from J; bases unmatched to any gene: 8. The CDR3 runs 15 residues. From germline, CDR1 is MNHNY and CDR2 SVGAGI (reference sequence). The PCR was carried out with 60 Vbeta primers and 13 Jbeta primers. The data were produced by immunoSEQ multiplex PCR, yet TCRdb's version contains in-frame clones alone and is incomplete. The table includes about 140,000 clones, 82% detected once. V gene TRBV6-6 combines with J gene TRBJ2-7, with TRBD1 matching 9 bases. The source of this sequence is a woman between 50 and 59 years old in good health and CMV-seropositive. Sample: PBMCs. The CDR3 is CASSTPGQGTYEQYF. In DNA, the CDR3 is TGTGCCAGCAGCACACCGGGACAGGGCACCTACGAGCAGTACTTC.